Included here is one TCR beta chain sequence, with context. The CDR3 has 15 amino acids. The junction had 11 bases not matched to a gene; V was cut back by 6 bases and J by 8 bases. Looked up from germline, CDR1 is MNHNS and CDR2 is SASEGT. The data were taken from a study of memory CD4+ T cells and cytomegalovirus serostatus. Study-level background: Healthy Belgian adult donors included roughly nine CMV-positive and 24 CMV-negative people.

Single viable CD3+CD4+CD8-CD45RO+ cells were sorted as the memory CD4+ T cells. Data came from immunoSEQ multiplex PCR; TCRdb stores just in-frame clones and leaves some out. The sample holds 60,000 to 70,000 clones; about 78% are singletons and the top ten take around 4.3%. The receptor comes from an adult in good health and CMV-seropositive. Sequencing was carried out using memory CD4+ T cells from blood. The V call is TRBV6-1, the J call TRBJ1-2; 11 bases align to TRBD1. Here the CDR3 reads CASSILGTGGRGYTF. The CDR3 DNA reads TGTGCCAGCAGCATTCTCGGGACAGGGGGACGGGGCTACACCTTC.